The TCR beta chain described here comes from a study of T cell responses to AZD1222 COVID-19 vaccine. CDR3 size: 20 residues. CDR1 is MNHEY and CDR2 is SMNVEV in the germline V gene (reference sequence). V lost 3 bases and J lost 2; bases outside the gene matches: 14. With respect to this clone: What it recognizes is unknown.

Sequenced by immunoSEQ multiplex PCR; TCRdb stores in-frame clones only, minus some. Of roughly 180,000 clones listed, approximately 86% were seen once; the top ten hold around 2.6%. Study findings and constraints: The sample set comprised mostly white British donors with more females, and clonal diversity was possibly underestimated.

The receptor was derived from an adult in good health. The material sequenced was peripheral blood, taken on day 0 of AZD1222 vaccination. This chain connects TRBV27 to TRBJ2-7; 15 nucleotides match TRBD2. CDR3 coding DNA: TGTGCCAGCAGTTTCCGGATCGGGACTAGCGGGAGGCCCCGACCCTACGAGCAGTACTTC. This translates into CASSFRIGTSGRPRPYEQYF.